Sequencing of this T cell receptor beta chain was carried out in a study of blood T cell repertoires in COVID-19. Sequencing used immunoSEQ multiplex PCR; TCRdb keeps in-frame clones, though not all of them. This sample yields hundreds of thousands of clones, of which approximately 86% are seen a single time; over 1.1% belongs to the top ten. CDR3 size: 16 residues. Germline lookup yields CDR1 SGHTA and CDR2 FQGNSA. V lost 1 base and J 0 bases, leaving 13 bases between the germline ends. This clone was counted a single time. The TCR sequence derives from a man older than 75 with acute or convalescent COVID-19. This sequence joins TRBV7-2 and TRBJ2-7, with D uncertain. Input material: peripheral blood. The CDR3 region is CASSLDAGLSSYEQYF. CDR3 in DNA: TGTGCCAGCAGCTTAGACGCTGGGCTTAGCTCCTACGAGCAGTACTTC.